These 29 T cell receptor beta chains were all obtained from the same sample, sequenced in a study of blood T cell repertoires in COVID-19. Sequencing used immunoSEQ multiplex PCR; TCRdb keeps in-frame clones, though not all of them. The sample has approximately 130,000 clones, roughly 86% seen once. The sequencing input was peripheral blood. Every receptor here comes from a woman between 45 and 65 years old who had recovered from COVID-19.

The count of this clone is one. The chain is built from TRBV27 and TRBJ1-1; TRBD1 matches 9 bases. This CDR3 is built from 15 residues. With 4 bases clipped from V and 5 bases from J, the junction kept 8 bases outside the gene matches. Germline V gene sequence: CDR1 MNHEY, CDR2 SMNVEV (reference sequence). The CDR3 is CASSSGQGKRTEAFF. The CDR3 bases are TGTGCCAGCAGTTCAGGACAGGGGAAAAGGACTGAAGCTTTCTTT.

This clone has only one observation. This rearrangement joins TRBV2 to TRBJ2-7; 7 nucleotides agree with TRBD1. The CDR3 runs 12 residues. CDR1 is SNHLY, CDR2 FYNNEI, per germline. The V and J ends lost 5 bases and 3 bases, in that order; junction bases with no gene match: 1. DNA of the CDR3: TGTGCCAGCAGTCGGACAGGCTACGAGCAGTACTTC. Protein: CASSRTGYEQYF. Drawing the rest from reference TRBV2 and TRBJ2-7, the complete variable domain is EPEVTQTPSHQVTQMGQEVILRCVPISNHLYFYWYRQILGQKVEFLVSFYNNEISEKSEIFDDQFSVERPDGSNFTLKIRSTKLEDSAMYFCASSRTGYEQYFGPGTRLTVT.

This sequence joins TRBV9 and TRBJ2-7, with D tentatively TRBD2 (6 bases). The CDR3 totals 15 residues. V was clipped by 0 bases and J by 1 base, with 11 bases between them. Germline-derived CDR1 and CDR2 are SGDLS and YYNGEE. The CDR3 loop reads CASSVEGEASYEQYF. DNA of the CDR3: TGTGCCAGCAGCGTAGAAGGGGAGGCGTCCTACGAGCAGTACTTC.

The J gene is TRBJ2-5, the V gene TRBV5-1; 12 positions match TRBD2. Germline assignment: CDR1 SGHRS and CDR2 YFSETQ. This CDR3 comprises 13 residues. V was clipped by 6 bases and J by 4 bases; unmatched bases: 1. The CDR3 loop is CASTSGRGETQYF. The CDR3 bases are TGCGCCAGCACTAGCGGGAGGGGAGAGACCCAGTACTTC.

This chain joins TRBV7-2 and TRBJ2-7, with TRBD2 as a possible D gene (5 bases). CDR1 is SGHTA and CDR2 is FQGNSA in the germline V gene. V was pared by 5 bases and J by 2 bases, with 13 bases between. The CDR3 loop spans 14 amino acids. This chain's CDR3 is CASSLLGGTYEQYF. DNA for the CDR3: TGTGCCAGCAGCCTGCTAGGAGGAACCTACGAGCAGTACTTC. Together with reference TRBV7-2 and TRBJ2-7, the CDR3 gives the full variable domain: GAGVSQSPSNKVTEKGKDVELRCDPISGHTALYWYRQSLGQGLEFLIYFQGNSAPDKSGLPSDRFSAERTGGSVSTLTIQRTQQEDSAVYLCASSLLGGTYEQYFGPGTRLTVT.

The rearrangement uses TRBV23-1 and TRBJ2-5, with 7 bases aligning to TRBD2. TRBV23-1 is designated an ORF whose function remains uncertain. V lost 1 base to trimming and J lost 5 bases; unmatched junction nucleotides: 10. This CDR3 has 16 residues. The CDR3 region has the DNA TGCGCCAGCAGTCAATTACGTCGGGGGGTGGAGGAGACCCAGTACTTC. This translates into CASSQLRRGVEETQYF.

The V gene is TRBV4-2, the J gene TRBJ2-3, with a weak D call TRBD2 (6 bases). V lost 0 bases and J 1 base, leaving 23 bases between the germline ends. CDR1 is LGHNA and CDR2 is YNFKEQ in the germline V gene. The CDR3 loop spans 20 amino acids. CDR3 sequence reads: CASSQDVKILVPSGTDTQYF. The CDR3 bases are TGTGCCAGCAGCCAAGACGTTAAGATCCTTGTCCCTAGCGGCACAGATACGCAGTATTTT.

The sample holds one count of this clone. This chain connects TRBV7-8 to TRBJ2-7; D perhaps matches TRBD1 (6 bases). Trimming pared 0 bases from V and 5 bases from J, leaving 23 bases between. This CDR3 is 18 amino acids long. The V gene's germline CDR1 is SGHVS and CDR2 FQNEAQ. CDR3 residues: CASSLAGTLAFSGNEQYF. The CDR3 DNA sequence: TGTGCCAGCAGCTTAGCGGGGACACTTGCTTTCTCCGGCAACGAGCAGTACTTC.

This chain uses TRBV11-2 with TRBJ2-5, with D perhaps matching TRBD1 (5 bases). Trimming cost V 5 bases and J 9 bases, with 13 bases left between them. Germline values: CDR1 SGHAT, CDR2 FQNNGV. The CDR3 spans 12 residues. The CDR3 nucleotides read TGTGCCAGCAGCGCACAGCTAGGGGCCCAGTACTTC. Translation: CASSAQLGAQYF.

The chain combines TRBV19 with TRBJ1-2; D is undetermined. Deletions cut 5 bases from V and 4 bases from J, with 20 bases between. Germline values: CDR1 LNHDA, CDR2 SQIVND (reference sequence). The CDR3 is made up of 16 amino acids. The CDR3: CASSRELREGLYGYTF. DNA of the CDR3: TGTGCCAGTAGTCGAGAGCTAAGGGAGGGCCTCTATGGCTACACCTTC.

This chain connects TRBV19 to TRBJ2-5, with a possible D match to TRBD2 (6 bases). V was shortened by 2 bases and J by 4 bases, with 14 bases between the two germline ends. Germline lookup yields CDR1 LNHDA and CDR2 SQIVND (reference sequence). The CDR3 has 15 amino acids. The CDR3 nucleotides read TGTGCCAGTAGTATACGGGGGAGCGCGGGAGAGACCCAGTACTTC. It encodes CASSIRGSAGETQYF.

The gene calls are TRBV29-1 and TRBJ2-3; 8 bases line up with TRBD1. Germline V gene sequence: CDR1 SQVTM, CDR2 ANQGSEA. V shed 7 bases and J 4 bases; nucleotides not matched to a gene: 13. The CDR3 loop spans 15 amino acids. The CDR3 here is CSGKPGQVSADTQYF. DNA of the CDR3: TGCAGCGGCAAACCGGGACAGGTTAGCGCAGATACGCAGTATTTT.

This chain joins TRBV6-5 and TRBJ2-3; 13 positions match TRBD2. The germline V gene encodes CDR1 MNHEY and CDR2 SVGAGI. J gave up 11 bases and V 5 bases, and 10 bases lay outside the gene matches. The CDR3 runs 15 residues. DNA for the CDR3: TGTGCCAGCAGTCCGGGACTAGCGGGGCTGGGGGTGCAGTATTTT. Translated: CASSPGLAGLGVQYF.

V gene TRBV2 combines with J gene TRBJ2-7; 7 nucleotides agree with TRBD2. The trim removed 2 bases at V and 7 bases at J, leaving 5 bases unmatched. The CDR3 loop spans 13 amino acids. Germline CDR1 SNHLY, CDR2 FYNNEI. The CDR3 DNA sequence: TGTGCCAGCAGTGAACGACTAGCTGGAGAGCAGTACTTC. Protein sequence: CASSERLAGEQYF.

This clone came up a few times. The chain links TRBV6-5 to TRBJ2-1; D perhaps matches TRBD1 (5 bases). Germline lookup yields CDR1 MNHEY and CDR2 SVGAGI. This CDR3 spans 14 amino acids. With 6 bases removed from V and 12 bases from J, the gap between germline ends came to 21 bases. CDR3 protein: CASSAPGRVTGQFF. CDR3 nucleotide sequence: TGTGCCAGCAGCGCCCCGGGCAGGGTGACGGGGCAGTTCTTC.

This chain uses TRBV3-1 (or the pseudogene TRBV3-2) with TRBJ2-5; TRBD2 matches at 11 bases. Germline lookup yields CDR1 LGHDT and CDR2 YNNKEL (reference sequence). The CDR3 length is 19 residues. Trimming removed 1 base from V and 4 bases from J; junction bases left unmatched: 14. The DNA of the CDR3 is TGTGCCAGCAGCCAAGGGTTGGTACTAGCGGGAGAGAGGAGAGAGACCCAGTACTTC. Protein product: CASSQGLVLAGERRETQYF.

V gene TRBV18 combines with J gene TRBJ1-3; D is possibly TRBD1 (5 bases). The V gene lost 3 bases and the J gene lost 0 bases, with 15 bases spanning the gap. In germline, CDR1 is KGHSH, CDR2 LQKENI. The CDR3 has 17 amino acids. The CDR3 sequence: CASSPAIRAYSGNTIYF. In nucleotides, the CDR3 is TGTGCCAGCTCACCCGCGATCAGGGCGTACTCTGGAAACACCATATATTTT.

Of note for this clone: Different DNA sequences within this sample yield the same CDR3. The chain links TRBV6-2 or TRBV6-3 to TRBJ1-1, with D unresolved. The CDR3 loop spans 11 amino acids. The ends were cut back, 6 bases at V and 5 bases at J, with 7 bases in the middle. Germline V gene sequence: CDR1 MNHEY, CDR2 SVGEGT. CDR3 DNA sequence: TGTGCCAGCAGCCACGGGACTGAAGCTTTCTTT. Translated, it gives CASSHGTEAFF.

The CDR3: CASREGANTEAFF. CDR3 in DNA: TGCGCCAGTAGGGAGGGAGCGAACACTGAAGCTTTCTTT. V is TRBV10-1 and J is TRBJ1-1; D not certain. CDR1 is WNHNN, CDR2 SYGVQD, per germline (reference sequence). The CDR3 runs to 13 residues. Trimming left V 9 bases short and J 1 base short, with 12 bases between.

CDR3 region: CASSHKDYSSYNEQFF. Written as DNA, the CDR3 is TGCGCCAGCAGCCATAAGGACTATAGCTCCTACAATGAGCAGTTCTTC. V is TRBV5-1 and J is TRBJ2-1; D may be TRBD2 (6 bases). There are 16 residues in the CDR3. Germline-derived CDR1 and CDR2 are SGHRS and YFSETQ. V was clipped by 4 bases and J by 0 bases, with 14 bases between them.

This clone appeared many times. The chain links TRBV5-4 to TRBJ2-3, with a possible D match to TRBD1 (5 bases). Deletions cut 6 bases from V and 2 bases from J, with 10 bases between. The CDR3 loop spans 13 amino acids. The V gene's germline CDR1 is SGHNT and CDR2 YYREEE (reference sequence). The CDR3 nucleotides are TGTGCCAGCACGAACAGGACCACAGATACGCAGTATTTT. Encoded protein: CASTNRTTDTQYF.

The chain links TRBV5-1 to TRBJ1-1, with D unresolved. The V end lost 5 bases, the J end lost 4 bases, and 12 bases lay between the germline ends. The CDR3 has 13 amino acids. The germline V gene has CDR1 SGHRS and CDR2 YFSETQ. In DNA form, the CDR3 reads TGCGCCAGCAGGATCGAGGCTGGCACTGAAGCTTTCTTT. It translates to CASRIEAGTEAFF. The full variable domain, its missing parts supplied by reference TRBV5-1 and TRBJ1-1, is KAGVTQTPRYLIKTRGQQVTLSCSPISGHRSVSWYQQTPGQGLQFLFEYFSETQRNKGNFPGRFSGRQFSNSRSEMNVSTLELGDSALYLCASRIEAGTEAFFGQGTRLTVV.

The rearrangement joins TRBV5-1 to TRBJ2-3; 10 bases map to TRBD2. CDR3 length: 14 amino acids. The V and J ends lost 6 bases and 4 bases, in that order; junction bases with no gene match: 5. In germline, CDR1 is SGHRS, CDR2 YFSETQ. CDR3 loop: CASTQRGGADTQYF. The CDR3 DNA reads TGCGCCAGCACGCAGCGGGGGGGCGCAGATACGCAGTATTTT. The full variable domain, with the rest looked up from reference TRBV5-1 and TRBJ2-3, is KAGVTQTPRYLIKTRGQQVTLSCSPISGHRSVSWYQQTPGQGLQFLFEYFSETQRNKGNFPGRFSGRQFSNSRSEMNVSTLELGDSALYLCASTQRGGADTQYFGPGTRLTVL.

This chain uses TRBV5-4 with TRBJ2-1, with 10 bases identical to TRBD2. CDR1 and CDR2 from the germline V gene are SGHNT and YYREEE (reference sequence). The ends lost 7 bases at V and 4 bases at J; junction bases unmatched: 8. There are 15 residues in the CDR3. In nucleotides, the CDR3 is TGTGCCAGCGGAACTATGACTAGCGGGTACAATGAGCAGTTCTTC. It yields the protein CASGTMTSGYNEQFF.

The rearrangement uses TRBV4-3 and TRBJ2-3, with D hard to call. V lost 1 base to trimming and J lost 7 bases, with 12 bases between them. The germline CDR1 and CDR2 sequences are LGHNA and YSLEER. The CDR3 extends over 14 amino acids. The CDR3 loop reads CASSQALLGHTQYF. Here the CDR3 DNA reads TGCGCCAGCAGCCAAGCACTTCTGGGCCATACGCAGTATTTT.

The chain uses TRBV7-3 and TRBJ1-1, with 9 bases matching TRBD1. Trimming took 5 bases from V and 5 from J; bases not matched to a gene: 6. The CDR3 sequence is 14 residues long. CDR1 SGHTA and CDR2 FQGTGA come from the germline V gene. Here the CDR3 reads CASSLGQGSTEAFF. The CDR3 DNA reads TGTGCCAGCAGCCTAGGACAGGGGAGTACTGAAGCTTTCTTT. The full variable domain, in which reference TRBV7-3 and TRBJ1-1 provide the parts outside the CDR3, is GAGVSQTPSNKVTEKGKYVELRCDPISGHTALYWYRQSLGQGPEFLIYFQGTGAADDSGLPNDRFFAVRPEGSVSTLKIQRTERGDSAVYLCASSLGQGSTEAFFGQGTRLTVV.

The V gene is TRBV6-6, the J gene TRBJ2-7; 8 bases agree with TRBD2. Germline CDR1 MNHNY, CDR2 SVGAGI (reference sequence). V shed 4 bases, J shed 4 bases, and the junction held 9 bases outside the gene matches. The CDR3 contains 15 residues. The CDR3 reads CASSFRGGNQYEQYF. Here the CDR3 DNA reads TGTGCCAGCAGTTTCCGGGGGGGGAATCAGTACGAGCAGTACTTC.

This clone showed up just a few times. This rearrangement joins TRBV2 to TRBJ1-1, with D uncertain. From germline, CDR1 is SNHLY and CDR2 FYNNEI. The CDR3 is 12 amino acids. V lost 5 bases to trimming and J lost 4 bases, with 8 bases between them. CDR3 sequence reads: CASSSRGTEAFF. CDR3 in DNA: TGTGCCAGCAGTTCCCGGGGCACTGAAGCTTTCTTT.

The CDR3 spells CASSPRGSYSNQPQHF. CDR3 DNA sequence: TGTGCCAGCAGTCCCAGGGGGAGCTATAGCAATCAGCCCCAGCATTTT. This sequence joins TRBV2 and TRBJ1-5; 7 bases are shared with TRBD1. CDR1 is SNHLY and CDR2 is FYNNEI in the germline V gene. The CDR3 has 16 amino acids. Trimming removed 5 bases from V and 0 bases from J; junction bases left unmatched: 7.